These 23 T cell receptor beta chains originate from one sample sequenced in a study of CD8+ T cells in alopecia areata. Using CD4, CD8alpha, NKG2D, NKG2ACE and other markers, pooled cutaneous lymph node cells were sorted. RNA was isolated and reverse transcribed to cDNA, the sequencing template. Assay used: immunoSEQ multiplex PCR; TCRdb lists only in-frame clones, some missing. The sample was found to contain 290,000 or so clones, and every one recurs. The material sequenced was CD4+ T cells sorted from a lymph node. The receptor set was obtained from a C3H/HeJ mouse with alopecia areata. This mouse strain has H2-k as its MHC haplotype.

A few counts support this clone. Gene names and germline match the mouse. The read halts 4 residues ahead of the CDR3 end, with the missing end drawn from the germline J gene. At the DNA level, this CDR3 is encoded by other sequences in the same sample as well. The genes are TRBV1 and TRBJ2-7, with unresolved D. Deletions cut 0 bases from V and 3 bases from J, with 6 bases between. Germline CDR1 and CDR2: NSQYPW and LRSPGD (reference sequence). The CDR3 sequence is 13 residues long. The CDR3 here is CTCSADVGYEQYF. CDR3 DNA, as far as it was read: TGCACCTGCAGTGCAGATGTGGGCTAT.

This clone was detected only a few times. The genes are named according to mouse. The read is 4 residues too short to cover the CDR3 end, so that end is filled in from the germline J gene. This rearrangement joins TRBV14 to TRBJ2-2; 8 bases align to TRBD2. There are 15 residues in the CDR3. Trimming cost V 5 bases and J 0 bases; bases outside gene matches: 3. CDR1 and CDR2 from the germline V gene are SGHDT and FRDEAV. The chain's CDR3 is CASSRWGANTGQLYF. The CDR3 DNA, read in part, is TGTGCCAGCAGCCGCTGGGGGGCAAACACCGGG.

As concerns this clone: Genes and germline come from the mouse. The part of the CDR3 DNA that was read is TGTGCCAGCAGTGGATCACAGGGGAAGGGCTATGCT. It yields the protein CASSGSQGKGYA. The CDR3, in full, reads CASSGSQGKGYAEQFF. This chain joins TRBV13-3 and TRBJ2-1; 7 bases fit TRBD1. The sequence runs out 4 residues before the end of the CDR3; the remainder is reconstructed from the germline J gene. Trimming at V came to 3 bases and at J to 3 bases, leaving 9 bases not matched to a gene. Per the germline V gene, CDR1 is NNHDY and CDR2 is SYVADS. The CDR3 loop spans 16 amino acids.

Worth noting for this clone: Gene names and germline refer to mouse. The CDR3 sequence: CASSRRAGDTEVFF. Incomplete CDR3 DNA: TGTGCTAGCAGTAGACGGGCAGGGGACACA. The chain has TRBV17 and TRBJ1-1, with a possible D match to TRBD1 (6 bases). The CDR3 end is not reached by the read, which stops 4 residues before it; the germline J gene fills it in. Per germline, CDR1 MNHDT and CDR2 YYDKIL. Trimming shortened V by 2 bases and J by 3 bases, and 10 bases separated the two germline ends. The CDR3 contains 14 residues.

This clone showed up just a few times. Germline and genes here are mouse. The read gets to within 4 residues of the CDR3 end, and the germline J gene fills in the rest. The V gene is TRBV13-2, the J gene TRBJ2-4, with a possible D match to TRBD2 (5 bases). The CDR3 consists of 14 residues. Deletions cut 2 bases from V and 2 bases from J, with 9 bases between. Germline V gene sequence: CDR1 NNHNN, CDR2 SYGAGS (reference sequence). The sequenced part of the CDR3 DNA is TGTGCCAGCGGTGACGGCTGGGATCAAAAC. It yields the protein CASGDGWDQN. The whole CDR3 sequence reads CASGDGWDQNTLYF.

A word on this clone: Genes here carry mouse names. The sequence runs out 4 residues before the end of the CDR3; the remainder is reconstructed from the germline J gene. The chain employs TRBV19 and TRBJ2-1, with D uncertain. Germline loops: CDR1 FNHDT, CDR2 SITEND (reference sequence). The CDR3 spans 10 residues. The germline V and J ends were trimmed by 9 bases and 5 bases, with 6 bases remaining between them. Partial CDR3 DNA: TGTGCCACCAAGGATGCT. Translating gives CATKDA. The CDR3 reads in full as CATKDAEQFF.

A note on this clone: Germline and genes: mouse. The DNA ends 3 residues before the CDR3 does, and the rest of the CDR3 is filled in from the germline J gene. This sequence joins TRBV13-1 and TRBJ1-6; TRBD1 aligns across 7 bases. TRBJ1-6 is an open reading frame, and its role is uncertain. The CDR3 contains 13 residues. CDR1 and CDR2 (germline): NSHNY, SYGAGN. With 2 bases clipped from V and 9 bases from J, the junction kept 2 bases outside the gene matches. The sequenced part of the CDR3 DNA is TGTGCCAGCAGTGAGCAGGGGGGTTCGCCC. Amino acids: CASSEQGGSP. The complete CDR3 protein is CASSEQGGSPLYF.

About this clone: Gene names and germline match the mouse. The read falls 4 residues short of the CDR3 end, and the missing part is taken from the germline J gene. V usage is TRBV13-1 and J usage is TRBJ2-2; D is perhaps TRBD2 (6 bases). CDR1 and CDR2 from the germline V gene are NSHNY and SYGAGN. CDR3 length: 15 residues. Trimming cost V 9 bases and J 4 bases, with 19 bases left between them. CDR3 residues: CATFLALGRTGQLYF. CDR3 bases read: TGTGCCACCTTTCTCGCGCTGGGGCGCACCGGG.

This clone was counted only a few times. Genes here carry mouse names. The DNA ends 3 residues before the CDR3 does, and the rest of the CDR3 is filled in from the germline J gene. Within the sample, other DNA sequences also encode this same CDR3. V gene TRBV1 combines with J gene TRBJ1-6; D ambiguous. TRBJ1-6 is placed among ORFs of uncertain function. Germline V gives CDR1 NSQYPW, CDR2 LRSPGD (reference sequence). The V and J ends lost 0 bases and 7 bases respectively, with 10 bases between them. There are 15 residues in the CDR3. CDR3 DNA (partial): TGCACCTGCAGTGCAGATCGTCAGATAAATTCGCCC. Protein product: CTCSADRQINSP. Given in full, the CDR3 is CTCSADRQINSPLYF.

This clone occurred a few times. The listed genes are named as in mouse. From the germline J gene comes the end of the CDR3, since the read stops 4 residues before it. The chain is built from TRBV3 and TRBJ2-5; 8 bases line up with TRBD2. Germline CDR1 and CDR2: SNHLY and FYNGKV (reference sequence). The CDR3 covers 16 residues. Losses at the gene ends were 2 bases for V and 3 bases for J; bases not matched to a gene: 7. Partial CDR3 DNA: TGTGCCAGCAGCTTAACCCCGGACTGGGAGCAAGAC. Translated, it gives CASSLTPDWEQD. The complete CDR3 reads CASSLTPDWEQDTQYF.

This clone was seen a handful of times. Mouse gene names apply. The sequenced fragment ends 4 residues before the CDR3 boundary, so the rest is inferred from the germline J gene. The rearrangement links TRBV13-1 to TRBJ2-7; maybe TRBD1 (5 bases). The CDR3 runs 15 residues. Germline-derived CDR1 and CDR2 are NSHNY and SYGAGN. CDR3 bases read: TGTGCCAGCAGTGATAAGGTGAGGGAGGGGTAT. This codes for CASSDKVREGY. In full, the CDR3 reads CASSDKVREGYEQYF.

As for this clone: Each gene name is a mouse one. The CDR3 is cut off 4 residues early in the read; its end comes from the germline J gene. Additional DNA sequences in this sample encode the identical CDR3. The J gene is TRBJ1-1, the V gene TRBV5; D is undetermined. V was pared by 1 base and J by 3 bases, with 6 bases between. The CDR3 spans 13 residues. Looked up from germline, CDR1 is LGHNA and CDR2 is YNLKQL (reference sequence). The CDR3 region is CASSQVGDTEVFF. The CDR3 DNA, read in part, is TGTGCCAGCAGCCAAGTTGGTGACACA.

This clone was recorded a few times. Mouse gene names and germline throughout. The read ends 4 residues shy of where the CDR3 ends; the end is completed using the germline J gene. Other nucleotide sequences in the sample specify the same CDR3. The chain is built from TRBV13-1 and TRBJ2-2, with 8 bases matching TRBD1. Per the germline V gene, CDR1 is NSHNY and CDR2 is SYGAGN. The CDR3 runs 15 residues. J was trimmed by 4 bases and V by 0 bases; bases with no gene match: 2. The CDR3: CASSDAGGATGQLYF. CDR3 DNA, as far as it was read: TGTGCCAGCAGTGATGCAGGGGGCGCCACCGGG.

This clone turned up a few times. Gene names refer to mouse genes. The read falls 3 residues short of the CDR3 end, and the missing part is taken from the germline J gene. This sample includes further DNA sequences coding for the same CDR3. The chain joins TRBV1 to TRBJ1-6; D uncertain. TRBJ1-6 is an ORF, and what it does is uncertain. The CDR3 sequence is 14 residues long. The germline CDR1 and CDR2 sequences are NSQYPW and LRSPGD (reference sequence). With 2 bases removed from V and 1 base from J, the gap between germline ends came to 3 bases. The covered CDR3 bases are TGCACCTGCAGTGCACAATCCTATAATTCGCCC. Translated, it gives CTCSAQSYNSP. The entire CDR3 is CTCSAQSYNSPLYF.

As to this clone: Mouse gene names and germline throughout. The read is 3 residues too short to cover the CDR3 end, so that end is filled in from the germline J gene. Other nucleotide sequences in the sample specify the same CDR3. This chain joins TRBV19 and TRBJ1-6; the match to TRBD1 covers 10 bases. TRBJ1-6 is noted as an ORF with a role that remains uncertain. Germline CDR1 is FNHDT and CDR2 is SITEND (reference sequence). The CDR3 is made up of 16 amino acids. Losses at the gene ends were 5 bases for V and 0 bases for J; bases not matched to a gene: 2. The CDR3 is CASSRDRGSYNSPLYF. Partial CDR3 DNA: TGTGCCAGCAGCCGGGACAGGGGTTCCTATAATTCGCCC.

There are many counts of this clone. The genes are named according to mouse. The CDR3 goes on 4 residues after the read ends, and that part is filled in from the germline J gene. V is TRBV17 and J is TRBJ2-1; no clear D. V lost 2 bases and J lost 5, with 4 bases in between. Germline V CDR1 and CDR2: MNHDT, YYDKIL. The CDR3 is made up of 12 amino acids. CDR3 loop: CASSRQDAEQFF. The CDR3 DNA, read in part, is TGTGCTAGCAGTAGACAGGATGCT. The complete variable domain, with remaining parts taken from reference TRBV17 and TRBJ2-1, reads DTTVKQNPRYKLARVGKPVNLICSQTMNHDTMYWYQKKPNQAPKLLLFYYDKILNREADTFEKFQSSRPNNSFCSLYIGSAGLEYSAMYLCASSRQDAEQFFGPGTRLTVL.

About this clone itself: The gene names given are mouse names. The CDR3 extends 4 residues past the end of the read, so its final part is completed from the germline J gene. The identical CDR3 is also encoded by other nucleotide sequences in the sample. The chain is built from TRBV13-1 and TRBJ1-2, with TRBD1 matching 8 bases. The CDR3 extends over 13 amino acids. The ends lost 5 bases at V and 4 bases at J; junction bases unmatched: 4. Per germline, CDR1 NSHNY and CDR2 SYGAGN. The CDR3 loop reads CASSGTGASDYTF. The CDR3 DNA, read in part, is TGTGCCAGCAGCGGGACAGGAGCCTCC.

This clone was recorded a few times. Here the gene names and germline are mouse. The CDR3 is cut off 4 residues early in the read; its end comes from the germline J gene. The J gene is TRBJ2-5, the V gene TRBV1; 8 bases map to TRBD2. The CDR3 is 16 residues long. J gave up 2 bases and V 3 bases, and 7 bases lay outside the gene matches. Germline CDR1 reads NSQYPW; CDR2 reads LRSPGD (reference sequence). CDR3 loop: CTCSARGGAGQDTQYF. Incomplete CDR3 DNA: TGCACCTGCAGTGCCCGGGGGGGCGCGGGCCAAGAC.

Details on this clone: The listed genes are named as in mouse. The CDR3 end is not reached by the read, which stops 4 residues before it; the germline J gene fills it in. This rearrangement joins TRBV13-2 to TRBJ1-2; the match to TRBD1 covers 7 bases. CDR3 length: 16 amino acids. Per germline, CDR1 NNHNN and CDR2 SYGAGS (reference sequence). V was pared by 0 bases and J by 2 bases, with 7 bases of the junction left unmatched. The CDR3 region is CASGDARGRGNSDYTF. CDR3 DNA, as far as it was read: TGTGCCAGCGGTGATGCAAGGGGGCGGGGGAACTCC.

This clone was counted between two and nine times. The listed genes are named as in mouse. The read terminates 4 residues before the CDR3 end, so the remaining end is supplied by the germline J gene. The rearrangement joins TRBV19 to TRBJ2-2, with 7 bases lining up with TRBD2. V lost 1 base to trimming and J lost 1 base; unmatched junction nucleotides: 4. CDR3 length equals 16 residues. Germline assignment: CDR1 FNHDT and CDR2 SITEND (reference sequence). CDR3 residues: CASSISLGENTGQLYF. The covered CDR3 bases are TGTGCCAGCAGTATAAGCCTGGGGGAAAACACCGGG.

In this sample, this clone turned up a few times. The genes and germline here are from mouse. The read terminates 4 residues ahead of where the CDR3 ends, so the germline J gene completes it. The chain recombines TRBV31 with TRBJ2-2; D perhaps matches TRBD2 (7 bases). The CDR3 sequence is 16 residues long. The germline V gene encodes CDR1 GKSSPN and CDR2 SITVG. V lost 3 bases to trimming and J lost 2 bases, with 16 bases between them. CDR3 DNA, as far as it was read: TGTGCCTGGAGCCCGCTGGGGGCGGGGAACACCGGG. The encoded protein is CAWSPLGAGNTG. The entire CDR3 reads CAWSPLGAGNTGQLYF.

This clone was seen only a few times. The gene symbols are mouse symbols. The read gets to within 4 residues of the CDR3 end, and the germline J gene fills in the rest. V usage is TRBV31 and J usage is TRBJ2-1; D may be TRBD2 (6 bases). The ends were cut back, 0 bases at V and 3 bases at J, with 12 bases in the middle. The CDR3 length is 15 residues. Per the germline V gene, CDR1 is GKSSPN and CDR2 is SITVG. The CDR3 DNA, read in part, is TGTGCCTGGAGTCTCCCTGGGGCTCCCTATGCT. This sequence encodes CAWSLPGAPYA. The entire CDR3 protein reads CAWSLPGAPYAEQFF.

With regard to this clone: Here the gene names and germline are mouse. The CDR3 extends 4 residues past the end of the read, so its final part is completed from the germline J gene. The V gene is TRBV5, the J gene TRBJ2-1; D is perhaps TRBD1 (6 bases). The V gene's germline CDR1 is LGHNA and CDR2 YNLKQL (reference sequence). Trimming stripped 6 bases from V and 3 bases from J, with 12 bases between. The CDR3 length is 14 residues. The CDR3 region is CASSLRDIYAEQFF. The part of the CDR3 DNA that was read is TGTGCCAGCAGTCTCCGGGACATCTATGCT.